The 3 T cell receptor beta chains below all came from one sample that was sequenced in a study of blood T cell repertoires in COVID-19. Sequenced by immunoSEQ multiplex PCR; TCRdb stores in-frame clones only, minus some. Altogether some 200,000 clones are present, 80% to 90% being singletons, with the ten largest covering about 1.5%. Sequencing was done on a sample of peripheral blood. These TCRs come from a woman in her thirties or forties who had recovered from COVID-19.

This rearrangement joins TRBV2 to TRBJ1-1, with D unclear. This CDR3 region has 13 residues. CDR1 and CDR2 (germline): SNHLY, FYNNEI. The ends were cut back, 6 bases at V and 0 bases at J, with 8 bases in the middle. The CDR3 here is CASREEMNTEAFF. Written as DNA, the CDR3 is TGTGCCAGCAGGGAGGAAATGAACACTGAAGCTTTCTTT.

The chain carries TRBV9 and TRBJ1-1; 8 nucleotides line up with TRBD1. V gave up 8 bases and J gave up 8 bases; unmatched junction bases: 14. CDR3 size: 14 residues. Germline values: CDR1 SGDLS, CDR2 YYNGEE. The DNA for the CDR3 is TGTGCCAGTTCTCTACATGGGACAGGAAAAGAAGCTTTCTTT. Protein sequence: CASSLHGTGKEAFF.

The chain links TRBV29-1 to TRBJ2-3; 7 nucleotides line up with TRBD1. CDR3 length: 14 amino acids. V lost 6 bases and J lost 1; bases outside the gene matches: 7. Germline V lookup: CDR1 SQVTM, CDR2 ANQGSEA. The CDR3 DNA is TGCAGCGTACCGTCCGGGACAGGCACAGATACGCAGTATTTT. This gives the protein CSVPSGTGTDTQYF.